The T cell receptor beta chain described here comes from a study of cytomegalovirus exposure and HLA in healthy donors (dated by TCRdb to 2017 to 2019). Broadly, across the study: An earlier analysis of roughly 630 of the donors reported more than 250 Gb of sequence data and 120 million or so unique TCR beta sequences from 150 million to 200 million T cells. High-throughput TCR immunosequencing, statistical association of individual TCRs with disease status, and machine learning were combined to predict cytomegalovirus infection status. Of the approximately 400 genotyped donors, 80% to 90% were placed in the genetic ancestry cluster associated with self-reported Caucasian donors. Rather than drawing on any new phenotypic data, the later analysis identified candidate immune exposures from TCR beta sequences and the way those sequences occurred across donors. Because of strong linkage in the cohort, roughly five DR-DQ haplotypes were treated as single units for association and clustering. The number of donors typed differed by locus, with about 629-640 for A, B, C, DRB1 and DQB1, approximately 500 for DQA1, 606 for DPA1, and under 490 for DPB1. An early release that covered fewer than 800 HLA-typed donors contained about 290 gigabases of sequencing data and 70 million to 100 million unique TCR sequences. Besides the first cohort of 550 to 750 subjects, a separate validation cohort made up of over 100 different subjects was used. Donor age, sex, ethnicity and CMV serostatus were compiled alongside the repertoire data. The study used immunosequencing to profile the T cell repertoires of approximately 640 subjects and linked those repertoires to cytomegalovirus serostatus. To decide whether each TCR beta V gene segment behaved as functional or pseudogenic, an earlier analysis of several hundred of the donors relied on high-throughput TCR beta sequencing. Among about 360 genotyped donors of the cohort, an average of 235,054 unique TCR beta nucleotide sequences were sequenced per donor, roughly 18% of them non-productive. In a later genetic analysis, genome-wide SNP genotypes for about three fifths of the roughly 670 donors were used, and that subset was treated as a discovery cohort. The study aimed to test whether signatures of past pathogen exposure could be identified by cataloging public T cell receptors. Every repertoire in the discovery cohort had been generated on one and the same sequencing platform. In a later analysis, previously published TCR beta repertoires from some 640 donors were re-analyzed and high-resolution HLA genotyping was added so that TCR occurrence patterns could be studied. HLA typing covered class I and class II loci at four-digit resolution.

The CDR3 has 15 amino acids, counting the end cysteine and phenylalanine. Only the CDR3 DNA is retained, 45 bases long and in frame from the first base. After removal of 2 bases from V and 3 bases from J, the junction retains 3 bases not matched to a gene. Based on the germline V gene (reference sequence), the CDR1 and CDR2 sequences are SGHNT and YYREEE. The cohort was made up of 650 to 700 healthy bone marrow donors. Cohort members were all nominally healthy when sampled, although unrecorded immune exposures were likely present. The donor tested CMV seronegative, placing the donor among the 350 to 400 seronegative members of the cohort. Every donor gave a peripheral blood sample, and the peripheral blood mononuclear cells from that sample were used for TCR beta sequencing. Genomic DNA was extracted from the blood cell samples with the Qiagen DNeasy Blood Extraction Kit. Library prep was done by the immunoSEQ multiplex PCR assay. The multiplex PCR relied on a mix of 60 forward primers for TCR Vbeta segments and 13 reverse primers for TCR Jbeta segments. The CDR3 region of rearranged TCR beta genes was amplified from genomic DNA with a multiplex PCR assay. The Illumina HiSeq System was used to sequence the amplified TCR beta libraries as 87-base-pair reads. In the authors' own workflow: In a later analysis, roughly 80 million unique TCR beta chains were counted across the 650 to 750 repertoires, and approximately 11 million of these chains were shared by at least two donors. Raw reads were error-corrected and collapsed into unique sequences by a nearest-neighbor algorithm in which closely related sequences were merged to remove PCR and sequencing errors. To assign V, D and J gene segments, CDR3 sequences were aligned to IMGT reference sequences. For a sequence to be retained, a match of at least six nucleotides was required to both a V gene segment and a J gene segment. Rearrangements were called productive when the CDR3 lacked stop codons and stayed in frame with V and J; all others were non-productive. CDR3 was defined by IMGT convention, running from the second conserved V-encoded cysteine to the conserved J-encoded phenylalanine. Sequences without an unambiguous match to a single V gene segment were excluded from the earlier analysis of about 600 of the donors. An earlier analysis of fewer than 750 of the donors classified V segments as functional when productive rearrangements were above 56.7% and as segregating when the standard deviation between donors was above 5%. A statistical classification framework was built to diagnose cytomegalovirus status from the catalog of TCR beta chain sequences. In a later analysis, TCR nucleotide sequences were compared against IMGT/GENE-DB human TR gene sequences so that V and J genes could be assigned. The TCRdist pipeline was used in a later analysis to assign CDR3 sequences and most-parsimonious VDJ recombination scenarios. A later analysis defined each TCR beta chain by its CDR3 amino acid sequence plus V-gene family, and excluded reads lacking a unique V-gene family. To address suspected cross-contamination and a sequencing artifact, a later analysis removed some 620 highly shared, low-generation-probability nucleotide sequences. A later analysis calculated a clonal expansion index for each public chain from normalized within-repertoire ranks of inferred template counts. In a later analysis, generation probabilities were computed using a VDJ recombination model fitted to out-of-frame rearrangements, and the results were checked against IGoR. Hypergeometric tests were used in a later analysis to score TCR-TCR, TCR-HLA and TCR-CMV co-occurrence, with a repertoire-size bias correction applied to the TCR pairs. False discovery rates were estimated in a later analysis by permuting HLA or CMV assignments 20 times. In a later analysis, co-occurring TCRs were grouped with DBSCAN, and TCRdist sequence similarity was added when clustering was performed within HLA-allele-positive subsets. For co-occurrence clustering, repertoires with fewer than 30,000 or more than 120,000 public chains were excluded, along with a handful of repertoires with anomalous nucleotide sharing. The source is immuneACCESS, and TCRdb retained only in-frame sequences with V and J called. Part of the clones is not carried over; for the studies checked, unresolved V genes explain less than half of this, and the remainder is unexplained. D and trimming were read from the DNA, whereas the V and J calls and clone size are those reported in that table. Within this sample are tens of thousands of clones, with roughly four fifths of them counted one time only. The ten largest clones take up around 4.2% of the sample.

General conclusions and limits of the study: Linkage disequilibrium might explain the correlated functional status among segregating V segments, but an unknown experimental factor could not be excluded. Compared with equally common non-associated chains, HLA-associated TCR beta chains in a later analysis were more clonally expanded and had lower generation probabilities. In a later analysis, most CMV-associated TCR beta chains were found to appear HLA-restricted, with HLA associations seemingly driven largely by CMV exposure. The authors suggested that the approach could potentially be generalized to other disease states and immunological phenotypes. A few of the identified cytomegalovirus-associated TCR beta chains were confirmed in vitro to be specific for cytomegalovirus antigens. In a later genetic analysis, fewer N-insertions in productive TCRs were reported among donors in an Asian-associated ancestry cluster than the roughly 640-donor mean. This cohort had only TCR beta chains sequenced, and the lack of alpha or paired-chain data limited which features could be detected. Some IMGT-functional V segments, including TRBV6-2 and TRBV6-3, could not be distinguished by the 87-base-pair reads and were therefore excluded. Assigning TCR associations to individual alleles was difficult when HLA alleles, especially DR and DQ, strongly co-occurred. Most TCR sequences were seen in very few donors, while some public TCRs were found in many individuals. The classifier was reported to diagnose cytomegalovirus status with high specificity and sensitivity in both the original and validation cohorts. The only immune exposure information available for the cohort was CMV serostatus. Several of the top co-occurrence clusters appeared to be linked to parvovirus B19, influenza, CMV and Epstein-Barr virus, according to a later analysis. The sequencing pipeline was judged likely to have produced a cluster of highly shared sequence variants as a technical artifact. A later genetic analysis associated a missense DCLRE1C variant with V-gene and J-gene trimming of TCR beta chains, and an independent cohort replicated the association. Specific HLA alleles were associated with roughly 17,000 TCR beta sequences at a false discovery rate of 0.05 in a later analysis. In an earlier analysis of some 640 of the donors, most TCR beta V segments were observed in productive rearrangements about 90% or about 30% of the time, broadly matching IMGT annotations. A further reported finding was that TCR beta sequences accurately predicted the HLA-A and HLA-B alleles for most subjects in the first cohort. The study gave a list of some 150 TCR beta chains associated with cytomegalovirus. The presence/absence analyses assumed that sequencing depth was roughly uniform across donors, and that assumption may not be true. Because HLA typing was unavailable for some donors at each locus, only the typed subset was used in association tests. Because counts were too low, approximately 15 rarely observed V segments, including chromosome 9 orphons, were excluded from the earlier analysis of 500 to 700 of the donors. In a later analysis, TCR association rates were found to vary across HLA loci, with the most associated TCRs seen for DRB1 alleles and the fewest for HLA-C alleles.

Details on this clone: Its binding antigen is unknown. It has no much larger one-base neighbor in the sample; base qualities were not kept.

This TCR was sampled from a man aged 40-49 years in good health and CMV-seronegative. Sequenced: PBMCs. The chain is assembled from TRBV5-4 and TRBJ2-2, with TRBD1 matching 8 junction bases. In nucleotides, the sequence is TGTGCCAGCAGCTTCGGGACAGGTTACACCGGGGAGCTGTTTTTT. This translates into CASSFGTGYTGELFF.